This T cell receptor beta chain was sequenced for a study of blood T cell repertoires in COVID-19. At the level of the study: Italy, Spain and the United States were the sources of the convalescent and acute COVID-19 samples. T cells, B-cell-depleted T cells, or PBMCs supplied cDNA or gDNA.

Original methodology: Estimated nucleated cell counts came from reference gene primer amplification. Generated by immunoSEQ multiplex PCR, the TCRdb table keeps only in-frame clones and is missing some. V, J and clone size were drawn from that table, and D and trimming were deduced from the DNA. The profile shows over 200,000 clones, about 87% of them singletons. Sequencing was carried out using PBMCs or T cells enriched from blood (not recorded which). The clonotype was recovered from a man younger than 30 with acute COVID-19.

CDR3: CASSSIITGGRDEQYF. The CDR3 DNA follows: TGTGCCAGCAGTTCCATAATCACAGGGGGCCGAGACGAGCAGTACTTC. J is TRBJ2-7 and V is TRBV6-5, with 9 positions matching TRBD1. Trimming removed 4 bases from V and 5 bases from J; junction bases left unmatched: 12. The CDR3 sequence is 16 residues long. Looked up from germline, CDR1 is MNHEY and CDR2 is SVGAGI.